The 32 T cell receptor beta chains below all came from one sample that was sequenced in a study of control samples from healthy donors and cancer patients. Generated by immunoSEQ multiplex PCR, the TCRdb table keeps only in-frame clones and is missing some. The profile shows some 140,000 clones, 80% to 95% of them singletons. The sequencing input was blood. Receptor source: a man aged 30 to 39 in good health.

The V gene is TRBV7-2, the J gene TRBJ2-7, with 11 positions matching TRBD2. V gave up 1 base and J gave up 4 bases; unmatched junction bases: 12. CDR3 size: 18 residues. The germline gives CDR1 SGHTA, CDR2 FQGNSA. The CDR3 region has the DNA TGTGCCAGCAGCTTAGTGGGTAGCGGGAGGGCCTCAGGGTACGAGCAGTACTTC. Residues: CASSLVGSGRASGYEQYF.

The J gene is TRBJ2-2, the V gene TRBV7-2, with a weak D call TRBD1 (6 bases). Germline CDR1 is SGHTA and CDR2 is FQGNSA. V was cut by 3 bases and J by 5 bases, with 16 bases left in between. This CDR3 is built from 16 residues. CDR3: CASSFRQVLRTGELFF. DNA of the CDR3: TGTGCCAGCAGCTTCCGACAGGTGCTCCGGACCGGGGAGCTGTTTTTT.

The chain is built from TRBV5-4 and TRBJ2-7, with TRBD2 as a possible D gene (5 bases). CDR1 is SGHNT and CDR2 is YYREEE in the germline V gene (reference sequence). Between the trimmed V and J ends, which lost 4 bases and 7 bases, there was a span of 18 bases. This CDR3 comprises 14 residues. The CDR3 region has the DNA TGTGCCAGCAGCCAAGCGGCGACGACTGGGGAGCAGTACTTC. Translation gives CASSQAATTGEQYF.

This chain connects TRBV27 to TRBJ1-1; possible D gene TRBD1, 5 bases. The length of the CDR3 is 13 residues. Germline-derived CDR1 and CDR2 are MNHEY and SMNVEV (reference sequence). V shed 5 bases and J shed 4 bases, with 11 bases lying between them. CDR3 loop: CASSARVFTEAFF. CDR3 nucleotide sequence: TGTGCCAGCAGTGCCAGGGTGTTCACTGAAGCTTTCTTT.

The V and J genes are TRBV15 and TRBJ1-1; unclear D gene. The CDR3 runs 13 residues. Trimming took 4 bases from V and 0 from J, leaving 6 bases between them. Germline-derived CDR1 and CDR2 are LNHNV and YYDKDF (reference sequence). In nucleotides, the CDR3 is TGTGCCACCAGCATTTACCTGAACACTGAAGCTTTCTTT. Translating it yields CATSIYLNTEAFF.

The chain recombines TRBV7-6 with TRBJ2-2; 8 bases match TRBD2. V shed 6 bases, J shed 3 bases, and the junction held 6 bases outside the gene matches. The CDR3 spans 15 residues. Germline CDR1 SGHVS, CDR2 FNYEAQ. CDR3 in amino acids: CASRSFSGDTGELFF. The DNA of the CDR3 is TGTGCCAGCAGATCTTTTAGCGGGGACACCGGGGAGCTGTTTTTT.

The rearrangement joins TRBV5-6 to TRBJ2-7; TRBD1 agrees at 7 bases. The CDR3 covers 15 residues. The V gene end was trimmed by 6 bases and the J gene end by 0 bases; junction bases not matched to a gene: 9. CDR1 is SGHDT, CDR2 YYEEEE, per germline. CDR3 nucleotides: TGTGCCAGCACCCAGGGGGTGGTGAACTCCTACGAGCAGTACTTC. Amino acid sequence: CASTQGVVNSYEQYF.

This clone was picked up one time. The chain links TRBV7-2 to TRBJ2-7; D is ambiguous. The CDR3 length is 13 residues. Trimming stripped 1 base from V and 6 bases from J, with 10 bases between. Looked up from germline, CDR1 is SGHTA and CDR2 is FQGNSA. The CDR3 DNA sequence: TGTGCCAGCAGCTTAGTAGGAAGGGCCGAGCAGTACTTC. Translation: CASSLVGRAEQYF.

CDR3 DNA: TGTGCCAGCAGCTTGGCCGGGACTAGCGGGCGGGAGACCCAGTACTTC. Translated: CASSLAGTSGRETQYF. This chain joins TRBV5-4 and TRBJ2-5; 12 positions agree with TRBD2. The germline V gene encodes CDR1 SGHNT and CDR2 YYREEE (reference sequence). This CDR3 has 16 amino acids. V was clipped by 0 bases and J by 5 bases; unmatched bases: 5.

The chain joins TRBV6-5 to TRBJ2-1; D is perhaps TRBD2 (5 bases). CDR1 is MNHEY and CDR2 is SVGAGI in the germline V gene. The CDR3 extends over 15 amino acids. V was cut by 6 bases and J by 14 bases, with 26 bases left in between. The CDR3 here is CASSPKEGISPGEFF. CDR3 sequence (DNA): TGTGCCAGCAGCCCCAAAGAGGGAATATCCCCGGGTGAGTTCTTC.

The chain carries TRBV6-5 and TRBJ2-2; 10 bases match TRBD1. Germline V CDR1 and CDR2: MNHEY, SVGAGI. The CDR3 is 14 residues long. V shed 8 bases and J 3 bases; nucleotides not matched to a gene: 3. For the CDR3, the DNA is TGTGCCAGCGGGACAGGGGACGACACCGGGGAGCTGTTTTTT. Translation gives CASGTGDDTGELFF.

V usage is TRBV27 and J usage is TRBJ1-5; D not certain. From germline, CDR1 is MNHEY and CDR2 SMNVEV (reference sequence). This CDR3 contains 12 residues. Trimming pared 2 bases from V and 6 bases from J, leaving 5 bases between. This CDR3 is CASSLVGQPQHF. The CDR3 DNA sequence: TGTGCCAGCAGTTTAGTGGGTCAGCCCCAGCATTTT.

This rearrangement joins TRBV5-4 to TRBJ2-1; D call uncertain. The CDR3 has 13 amino acids. Looked up from germline, CDR1 is SGHNT and CDR2 is YYREEE (reference sequence). V dropped 0 bases and J dropped 2 bases, with 3 bases sitting between them. CDR3 in DNA: TGTGCCAGCAGCTTGGGACCCTACAATGAGCAGTTCTTC. This codes for CASSLGPYNEQFF.

This chain joins TRBV7-9 and TRBJ2-1; TRBD2 matches 14 bases. Germline V lookup: CDR1 SEHNR, CDR2 FQNEAQ (reference sequence). V trimming: 5 bases; J trimming: 0 bases; junction bases outside the gene matches: 6. There are 18 residues in the CDR3. The CDR3 sequence is CASSRTSGRSSSYNEQFF. CDR3 in DNA: TGTGCCAGCAGCCGGACTAGCGGGAGGTCGAGCTCCTACAATGAGCAGTTCTTC.

The J gene is TRBJ2-1, the V gene TRBV7-3, with D unclear. Germline CDR1 reads SGHTA; CDR2 reads FQGTGA. The CDR3 covers 12 residues. V lost 4 bases and J 10 bases, leaving 11 bases between the germline ends. Here the CDR3 DNA reads TGTGCCAGCAGCTATCCGCTGCGGGAGCAGTTCTTC. Protein product: CASSYPLREQFF.

This clone showed up just a few times. V usage is TRBV28 and J usage is TRBJ1-5, with D perhaps TRBD1 (6 bases). The CDR3 extends over 14 amino acids. V was clipped by 3 bases and J by 6 bases, with 12 bases between them. CDR1 and CDR2 (germline): MDHEN, SYDVKM. CDR3 nucleotides: TGTGCCAGCAGTTTTCCGGGGGCAAGTCAGCCCCAGCATTTT. Its translation is CASSFPGASQPQHF.

V usage is TRBV5-1 and J usage is TRBJ1-2; D may be TRBD1 (6 bases). The V end was cut by 1 base, the J end by 8 bases, with 18 bases between. Germline-derived CDR1 and CDR2 are SGHRS and YFSETQ. There are 15 residues in the CDR3. CDR3 region: CASSLWQGPLDGYTF. The CDR3 DNA reads TGCGCCAGCAGCTTGTGGCAGGGGCCCCTAGACGGCTACACCTTC.

V is TRBV30 and J is TRBJ2-2; D may correspond to TRBD1 or TRBD2 (5 bases each). Trimming stripped 1 base from V and 0 bases from J, with 12 bases between. The CDR3 contains 16 residues. Germline CDR1 is GTSNPN and CDR2 is SVGIG (reference sequence). Here the CDR3 DNA reads TGTGCCTGGAGTGCCGCCGGGACCTCGAACACCGGGGAGCTGTTTTTT. It codes for CAWSAAGTSNTGELFF.

Details on this clone: This CDR3 is also generated by other DNA sequences in the sample. J is TRBJ2-7 and V is TRBV18, with 8 positions matching TRBD1. The CDR3 length is 15 residues. Per the germline V gene, CDR1 is KGHSH and CDR2 is LQKENI. The V segment lost 3 bases and the J segment 3 bases; nucleotides outside the gene matches: 7. CDR3: CASSPNGQGSYEQYF. CDR3 DNA: TGTGCCAGCTCACCGAACGGACAGGGAAGCTACGAGCAGTACTTC.

V usage is TRBV6-5 and J usage is TRBJ1-1; D is ambiguous. The V and J ends lost 7 bases and 1 base respectively, with 10 bases between them. The CDR3 consists of 13 residues. The germline CDR1 and CDR2 sequences are MNHEY and SVGAGI. CDR3 DNA: TGTGCCAGCAAAAAGGCGGGGAACACTGAAGCTTTCTTT. Its protein product is CASKKAGNTEAFF.

This chain joins TRBV28 and TRBJ2-7, with D possibly matching TRBD2 (6 bases). Trimming cost V 5 bases and J 0 bases, with 14 bases left between them. Germline V gives CDR1 MDHEN, CDR2 SYDVKM. The CDR3 extends over 15 amino acids. CDR3 region: CASSPRDWSSYEQYF. The CDR3 DNA is TGTGCCAGCAGTCCTAGGGACTGGAGCTCCTACGAGCAGTACTTC.

This sequence joins TRBV19 and TRBJ2-1; 11 nucleotides agree with TRBD2. V dropped 0 bases and J dropped 8; count of bases not matched to a gene: 6. Germline CDR1 is LNHDA and CDR2 is SQIVND (reference sequence). This CDR3 is 16 amino acids long. The DNA of the CDR3 is TGTGCCAGTAGTATAGACACTAGCGGGAGAGTCGATGAGCAGTTCTTC. Residues: CASSIDTSGRVDEQFF.

The rearrangement uses TRBV28 and TRBJ1-2; no clear D gene. The V end lost 6 bases, the J end lost 2 bases, and 7 bases lay between the germline ends. The germline gives CDR1 MDHEN, CDR2 SYDVKM. This CDR3 comprises 12 residues. The CDR3 nucleotides are TGTGCCAGCAGCATGCTAAACTATGGCTACACCTTC. This sequence encodes CASSMLNYGYTF.

The chain uses TRBV7-9 and TRBJ2-2; D remains ambiguous. V lost 1 base and J lost 4, with 13 bases in between. The CDR3 contains 16 residues. The germline V gene encodes CDR1 SEHNR and CDR2 FQNEAQ (reference sequence). CDR3 loop: CASSLVGQRGTGELFF. The CDR3 region has the DNA TGTGCCAGCAGCTTAGTAGGGCAGCGAGGCACCGGGGAGCTGTTTTTT.

The gene calls are TRBV11-3 and TRBJ2-7; D is undetermined. CDR3 length: 11 amino acids. The ends were cut back, 3 bases at V and 4 bases at J, with 4 bases in the middle. Per germline, CDR1 SGHNT and CDR2 YENEEA. CDR3 amino acids: CASSFTYEQYF. The CDR3 DNA is TGTGCCAGCAGCTTTACATACGAGCAGTACTTC.

The chain carries TRBV7-3 and TRBJ2-1, with 8 nucleotides matching TRBD2. The CDR3 loop spans 14 amino acids. Looked up from germline, CDR1 is SGHTA and CDR2 is FQGTGA. V lost 5 bases, J lost 8 bases, and 8 bases stayed unmatched. CDR3 in DNA: TGTGCCAGCAGCGCGACTAGCGAAGTCGATGAGCAGTTCTTC. Translation gives CASSATSEVDEQFF.

For the CDR3, the DNA is TGTGCCAGCAGGACCGGACGGGCGAATGGCTACACCTTC. It yields the protein CASRTGRANGYTF. The chain links TRBV2 to TRBJ1-2; D remains unclear. The V end lost 6 bases, the J end lost 6 bases, and 14 bases lay between the germline ends. The CDR3 covers 13 residues. The V gene's germline CDR1 is SNHLY and CDR2 FYNNEI.

The rearrangement links TRBV24-1 to TRBJ2-3; 11 bases agree with TRBD2. V trimming: 4 bases; J trimming: 6 bases; junction bases outside the gene matches: 2. The length of the CDR3 is 14 residues. Germline V lookup: CDR1 KGHDR, CDR2 SFDVKD. The CDR3 DNA sequence: TGTGCCACCAGTGAAACTAGCGGGAGTGATACGCAGTATTTT. Its protein is CATSETSGSDTQYF.

Note on this clone: Other DNA sequences in the sample encode the same CDR3. The chain couples TRBV5-1 to TRBJ1-3, with D perhaps TRBD1 (5 bases). Germline CDR1 SGHRS, CDR2 YFSETQ. The CDR3 runs 15 residues. Trimming pared 4 bases from V and 4 bases from J, leaving 15 bases between. The CDR3 region is CASSLDGASGNTIYF. CDR3 in DNA: TGCGCCAGCAGCCTCGACGGGGCTAGCGGAAACACCATATATTTT.

The chain couples TRBV4-2 to TRBJ2-1; D gene unclear. The germline CDR1 and CDR2 sequences are LGHNA and YNFKEQ. V was pared by 1 base and J by 6 bases, with 4 bases between. The CDR3 length is 12 residues. The CDR3 is CASSQAFNEQFF. The CDR3 DNA follows: TGTGCCAGCAGCCAAGCTTTCAATGAGCAGTTCTTC.

This chain joins TRBV28 and TRBJ1-6; 9 bases line up with TRBD1. This CDR3 spans 14 amino acids. After removal of 5 bases from V and 9 bases from J, the junction contained 5 bases not matched to a gene. Looked up from germline, CDR1 is MDHEN and CDR2 is SYDVKM. The CDR3 coding sequence is TGTGCCAGCAGTCAGGGACAGGGTACTTCACCCCTCCACTTT. Protein sequence: CASSQGQGTSPLHF.

J is TRBJ1-2 and V is TRBV11-2, with D unclear. The CDR3 covers 17 residues. The V end was cut by 4 bases, the J end by 0 bases, with 18 bases between. Germline V gives CDR1 SGHAT, CDR2 FQNNGV. The CDR3 sequence is CASSSITRRRANYGYTF. DNA of the CDR3: TGTGCCAGCAGCTCGATCACACGACGACGGGCTAACTATGGCTACACCTTC.